This T cell receptor (beta chain) was sequenced in a study of T cells in tuberculosis. The study, taken as a whole, reports: GMM-specific TCRs were nearer to active tuberculosis alpha repertoires, suggesting expansion. Smaller alpha distances in active tuberculosis partly reflected shorter CDR3-alpha lengths.

The CDR3 runs 14 residues. The V and J ends lost 1 base and 0 bases respectively, with 7 bases between them. The germline V gene encodes CDR1 SGHNT and CDR2 YYREEE (reference sequence). On this clone itself: Its cognate antigen is unknown.

Sequencing used immunoSEQ multiplex PCR; TCRdb keeps in-frame clones, though not all of them. The data show tens of thousands of clones, about 90% seen once. Tuberculin skin test and IGRA determined adolescents' latent tuberculosis status at entry. The specimen was PBMCs. The V call is TRBV5-4, the J call TRBJ1-1, with D maybe TRBD1 (5 bases). The TCR sequence derives from a donor aged 10-29 years with latent tuberculosis or without tuberculosis infection. Some clones in this sample may be carry-over from other donors' samples. CDR3 sequence (DNA): TGTGCCAGCAGCTTGACAGGAATGAACACTGAAGCTTTCTTT. This codes for CASSLTGMNTEAFF.